This record concerns one T cell receptor beta chain sequence. This sample was included in a study of blood T cell repertoires in COVID-19. Profiling relied on immunoSEQ multiplex PCR, and the TCRdb table lists in-frame clones only, not all of them. The sample has around 140,000 clones; 88% are singletons. In germline, CDR1 is MNHEY, CDR2 SVGEGT. The CDR3 is 15 residues long. The ends lost 6 bases at V and 10 bases at J; junction bases unmatched: 12. The gene calls are TRBV6-2 or TRBV6-3 and TRBJ2-7; 13 bases are shared with TRBD2. Sequenced: peripheral blood. The sequence derives from a man between 70 and 80 years old with acute or convalescent COVID-19. CDR3 amino acids: CASSTTVGLAGAQYF. CDR3 DNA: TGTGCCAGCAGCACTACAGTTGGACTAGCGGGGGCCCAGTACTTC.